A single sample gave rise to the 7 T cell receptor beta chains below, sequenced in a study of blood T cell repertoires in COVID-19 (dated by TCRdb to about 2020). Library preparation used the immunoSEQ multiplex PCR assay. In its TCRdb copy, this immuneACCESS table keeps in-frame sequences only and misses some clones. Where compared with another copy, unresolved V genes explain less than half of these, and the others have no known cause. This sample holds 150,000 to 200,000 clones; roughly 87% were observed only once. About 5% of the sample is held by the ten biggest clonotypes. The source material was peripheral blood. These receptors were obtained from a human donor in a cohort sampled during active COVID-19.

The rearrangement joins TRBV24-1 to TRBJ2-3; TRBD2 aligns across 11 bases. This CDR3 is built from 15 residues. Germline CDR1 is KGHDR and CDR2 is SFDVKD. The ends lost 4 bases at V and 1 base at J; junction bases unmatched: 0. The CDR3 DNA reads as TGTGCCACCAGTGAACTAGCGGGAGGCACAGATACGCAGTATTTT. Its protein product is CATSELAGGTDTQYF.

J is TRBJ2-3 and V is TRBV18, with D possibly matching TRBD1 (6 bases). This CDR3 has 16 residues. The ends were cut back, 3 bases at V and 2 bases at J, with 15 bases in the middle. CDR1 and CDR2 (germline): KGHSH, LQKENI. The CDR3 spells CASSPSAGVNTDTQYF. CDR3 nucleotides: TGTGCCAGCTCACCGTCGGCAGGGGTGAACACAGATACGCAGTATTTT. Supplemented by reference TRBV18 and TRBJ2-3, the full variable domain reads NAGVMQNPRHLVRRRGQEARLRCSPMKGHSHVYWYRQLPEEGLKFMVYLQKENIIDESGMPKERFSAEFPKEGPSILRIQQVVRGDSAAYFCASSPSAGVNTDTQYFGPGTRLTVL.

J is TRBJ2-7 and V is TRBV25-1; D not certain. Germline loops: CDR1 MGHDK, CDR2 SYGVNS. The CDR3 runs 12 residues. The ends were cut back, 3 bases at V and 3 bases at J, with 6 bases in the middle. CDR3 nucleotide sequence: TGTGCCAGCAGTGACAGTGGCTACGAGCAGTACTTC. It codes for CASSDSGYEQYF.

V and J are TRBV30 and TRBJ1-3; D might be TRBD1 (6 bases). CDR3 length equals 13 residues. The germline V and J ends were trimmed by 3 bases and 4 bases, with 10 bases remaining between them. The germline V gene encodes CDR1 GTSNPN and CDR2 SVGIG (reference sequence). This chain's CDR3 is CAWSPGAGNTIYF. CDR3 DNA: TGTGCCTGGAGCCCAGGGGCAGGAAACACCATATATTTT.

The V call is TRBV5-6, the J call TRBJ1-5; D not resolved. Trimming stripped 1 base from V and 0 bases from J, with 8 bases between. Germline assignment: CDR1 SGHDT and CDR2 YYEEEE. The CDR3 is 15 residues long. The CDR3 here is CASSLNMISNQPQHF. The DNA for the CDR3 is TGTGCCAGCAGCTTGAACATGATTAGCAATCAGCCCCAGCATTTT. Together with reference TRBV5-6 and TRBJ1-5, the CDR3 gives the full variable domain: DAGVTQSPTHLIKTRGQQVTLRCSPKSGHDTVSWYQQALGQGPQFIFQYYEEEERQRGNFPDRFSGHQFPNYSSELNVNALLLGDSALYLCASSLNMISNQPQHFGDGTRLSIL.

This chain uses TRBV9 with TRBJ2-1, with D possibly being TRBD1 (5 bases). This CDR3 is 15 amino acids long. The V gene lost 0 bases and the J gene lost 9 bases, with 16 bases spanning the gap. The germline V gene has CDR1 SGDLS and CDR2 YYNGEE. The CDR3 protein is CASSVDSWGLGEQFF. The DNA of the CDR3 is TGTGCCAGCAGCGTAGATTCTTGGGGCCTCGGTGAGCAGTTCTTC. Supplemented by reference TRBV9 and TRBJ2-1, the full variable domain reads DSGVTQTPKHLITATGQRVTLRCSPRSGDLSVYWYQQSLDQGLQFLIQYYNGEERAKGNILERFSAQQFPDLHSELNLSSLELGDSALYFCASSVDSWGLGEQFFGPGTRLTVL.

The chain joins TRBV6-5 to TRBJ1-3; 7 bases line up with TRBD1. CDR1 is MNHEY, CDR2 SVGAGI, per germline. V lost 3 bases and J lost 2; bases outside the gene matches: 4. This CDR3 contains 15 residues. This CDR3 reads CASSYTGVPGNTIYF. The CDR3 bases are TGTGCCAGCAGTTATACAGGGGTCCCTGGAAACACCATATATTTT.